This T cell receptor (beta chain) derives from a study of cytotoxic CD8 clonotypes in ibrutinib-treated CLL (dated by TCRdb to 2020 to 2023). About the investigation overall: In this cohort, some 14 patients were treatment-naive and approximately twelve were relapsed/refractory, while about 18 had unmutated IGHV. Responses were partial in roughly 24 patients and complete in 2; after median about 68 months follow-up, around 15 stayed in remission and about twelve progressed. The response samples were drawn at a median of 12 months into treatment, with a range of roughly 6 to 40 months. Samples averaged roughly 280,000 productive templates and about 94,000 productive rearrangements. Longitudinal samples were available for about 30% of the roughly 86 trial participants. Cryopreserved peripheral blood mononuclear cells were obtained prior to treatment, at the time of response, and at either disease progression or sustained remission. Patients were still on ibrutinib when every remission and progressive disease sample was collected.

On a MiSeq, deep resolution sequencing aimed for a depth between 1 in 1 million and 1 in 200,000 T cells, with each clonotype covered approximately 10x on average. TCR beta libraries were generated with the immunoSEQ hsTCRB Kit. On the study's bioinformatics: ImmunoSEQ Data Assistant and ImmunoSEQ Analyzer were used for data analysis, and V, D and J genes were assigned according to IMGT definitions. Clonality, with values ranging from 0 to 1, was calculated as one minus the normalized Shannon entropy of productive rearrangement frequencies. Only overrepresented clonotypes making up at least 0.05% of the repertoire of each patient were included in the public clonotype analysis. Some 12 age-matched healthy donor repertoires from immuneACCESS served as clonality controls. Entries here come from immuneACCESS through TCRdb and include only in-frame sequences with V and J called. Some clones fail to appear in such tables; in the studies checked, an unresolved V gene covers under half of the shortfall, and the cause of the remainder is unknown. V, J and clone size are taken as reported in that table, and D and trimming were inferred from the DNA itself. The sample has 200,000 to 250,000 clones on record, approximately 79% of them singletons. 10% to 12% of the sample is held by the ten biggest clonotypes.

Remarks on this clone: Its antigen is currently not known. No base qualities exist here, and no much larger clone lies one base off it.

Study-wide conclusions, independent of this receptor: Sampling times were not matched between patients in sustained remission and patients whose disease was progressing, and lymph node repertoires were not examined. An increase in clonality was observed at ibrutinib response, with clonality remaining stable during sustained remission and falling back toward baseline at progression. Public clonotypes were rare and either shrank or stayed stable during treatment, and the rise in clonality at ibrutinib response reflected expansion of private clonotypes. Baseline clonality was found to be higher than that of age-matched healthy donors and was strongly correlated with circulating CD8+ T-cell counts.

The time point label, read with the paper, signifies: approximately 11 months on ibrutinib. For TCR beta library preparation, about 2.2 micrograms of genomic DNA were extracted from the cryopreserved PBMCs. High-throughput TCR beta sequencing was performed on longitudinal blood samples from CLL patients receiving ibrutinib monotherapy. The patients took part in an open-label, single-center phase 2 trial of ibrutinib monotherapy. This clonotype originated in a human donor with chronic lymphocytic leukemia. The specimen comprised PBMCs, sampled after 12 months of ibrutinib treatment.

The CDR3 amino acid sequence is: CASSQGLIGYGYTF. The sequenced DNA: TGTGCCAGCAGTCAGGGCCTGATTGGCTATGGCTACACCTTC. The chain is made from TRBV6-5 and TRBJ1-2, with a tentative D gene TRBD1 over 5 matching bases. The CDR3 covers 14 residues, taking in both the cysteine and the phenylalanine. CDR3 DNA is the only sequence kept; it has 42 bases, read in frame from the first base. The trim is 5 bases for V and 4 bases for J, with a gap of 14 bases between the germline ends. From a lookup of the germline V gene, CDR1 and CDR2 are MNHEY and SVGAGI.